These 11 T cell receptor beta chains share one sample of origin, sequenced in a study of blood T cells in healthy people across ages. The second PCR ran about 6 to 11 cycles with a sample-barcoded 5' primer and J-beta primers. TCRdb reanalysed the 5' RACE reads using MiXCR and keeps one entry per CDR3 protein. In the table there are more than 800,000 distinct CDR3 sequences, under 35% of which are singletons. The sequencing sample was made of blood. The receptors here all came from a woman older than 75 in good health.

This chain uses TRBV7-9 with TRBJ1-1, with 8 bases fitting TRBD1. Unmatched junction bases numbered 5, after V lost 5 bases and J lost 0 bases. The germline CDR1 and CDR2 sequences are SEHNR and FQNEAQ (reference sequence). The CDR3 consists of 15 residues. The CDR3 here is CASSASTGVNTEAFF. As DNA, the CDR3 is TGTGCCAGCAGCGCATCGACAGGGGTGAACACTGAAGCTTTCTTT.

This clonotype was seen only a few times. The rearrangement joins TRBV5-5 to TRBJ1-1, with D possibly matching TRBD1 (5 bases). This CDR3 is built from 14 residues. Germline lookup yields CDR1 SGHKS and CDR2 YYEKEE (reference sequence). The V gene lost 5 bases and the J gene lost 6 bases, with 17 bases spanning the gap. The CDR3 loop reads CASSPSGGGAEAFF. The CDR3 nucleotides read TGTGCCAGCAGTCCCTCCGGGGGTGGGGCTGAAGCTTTCTTT. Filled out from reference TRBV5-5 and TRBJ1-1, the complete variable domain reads DAGVTQSPTHLIKTRGQQVTLRCSPISGHKSVSWYQQVLGQGPQFIFQYYEKEERGRGNFPDRFSARQFPNYSSELNVNALLLGDSALYLCASSPSGGGAEAFFGQGTRLTVV.

CDR3 DNA: TGTGCCAGCAGCCAAAGGGACAGGCCTTACGGGCAGTTCTTC. Translation gives CASSQRDRPYGQFF. This chain connects TRBV16 to TRBJ2-1; 8 bases match TRBD1. This CDR3 has 14 residues. V gave up 2 bases and J gave up 12 bases; unmatched junction bases: 9. CDR1 and CDR2 from the germline V gene are KGHSY and FQNENV.

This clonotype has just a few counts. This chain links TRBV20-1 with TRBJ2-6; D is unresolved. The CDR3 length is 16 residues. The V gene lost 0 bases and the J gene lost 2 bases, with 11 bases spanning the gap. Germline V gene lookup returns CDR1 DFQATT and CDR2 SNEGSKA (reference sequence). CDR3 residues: CSARDLLIPGANVLTF. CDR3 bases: TGCAGTGCTAGAGATCTTCTCATTCCTGGGGCCAACGTCCTGACTTTC.

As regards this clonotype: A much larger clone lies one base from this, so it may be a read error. Here the CDR3 DNA reads TGCAGCGTCGGTCCGGCGGGCCGCCGGGAGCAGTTCTTC. It codes for CSVGPAGRREQFF. The chain combines TRBV29-1 with TRBJ2-1; D possibly corresponds to TRBD2 (5 bases). This CDR3 has 13 residues. CDR1 is SQVTM and CDR2 is ANQGSEA in the germline V gene. The V end was cut by 6 bases, the J end by 10 bases, with 19 bases between.

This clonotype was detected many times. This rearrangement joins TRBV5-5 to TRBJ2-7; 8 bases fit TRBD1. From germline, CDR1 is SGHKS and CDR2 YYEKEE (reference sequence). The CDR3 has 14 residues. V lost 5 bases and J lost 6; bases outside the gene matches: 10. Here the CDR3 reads CASSRRDRMAEQYF. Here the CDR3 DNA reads TGTGCCAGCAGTCGTAGGGACAGGATGGCCGAGCAGTACTTC. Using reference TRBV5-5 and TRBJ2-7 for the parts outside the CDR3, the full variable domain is DAGVTQSPTHLIKTRGQQVTLRCSPISGHKSVSWYQQVLGQGPQFIFQYYEKEERGRGNFPDRFSARQFPNYSSELNVNALLLGDSALYLCASSRRDRMAEQYFGPGTRLTVT.

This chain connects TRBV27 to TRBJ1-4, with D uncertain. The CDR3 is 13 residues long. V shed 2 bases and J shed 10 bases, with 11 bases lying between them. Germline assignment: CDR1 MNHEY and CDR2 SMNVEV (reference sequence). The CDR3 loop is CASSLGRCGKLFF. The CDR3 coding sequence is TGTGCCAGCAGTTTAGGGCGTTGTGGAAAACTGTTTTTT.

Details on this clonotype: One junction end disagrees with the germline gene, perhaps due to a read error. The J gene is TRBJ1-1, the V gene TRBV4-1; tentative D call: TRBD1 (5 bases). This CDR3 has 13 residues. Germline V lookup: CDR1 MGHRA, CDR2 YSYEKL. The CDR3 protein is CASSKVVGARAFF. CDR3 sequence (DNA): TGTGCCAGCAGCAAAGTGGTAGGGGCGCGAGCTTTCTTT.

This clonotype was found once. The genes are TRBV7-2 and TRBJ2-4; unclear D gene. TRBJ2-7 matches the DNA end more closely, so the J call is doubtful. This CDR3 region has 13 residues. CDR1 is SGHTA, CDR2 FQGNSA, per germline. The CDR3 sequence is CASSFLGSSEQYF. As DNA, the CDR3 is TGTGCCAGCAGCTTCTTGGGAAGTTCCGAGCAGTACTTC.

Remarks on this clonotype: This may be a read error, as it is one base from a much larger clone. CDR3 protein: CASSIRMGLSYGQYF. For the CDR3, the DNA is TGTGCCAGCAGCATACGGATGGGGCTCTCCTACGGGCAGTACTTC. This chain connects TRBV6-2 or TRBV6-3 to TRBJ2-7, with D maybe TRBD1 (5 bases). The CDR3 totals 15 residues. The V gene's germline CDR1 is MNHEY and CDR2 SVGEGT.

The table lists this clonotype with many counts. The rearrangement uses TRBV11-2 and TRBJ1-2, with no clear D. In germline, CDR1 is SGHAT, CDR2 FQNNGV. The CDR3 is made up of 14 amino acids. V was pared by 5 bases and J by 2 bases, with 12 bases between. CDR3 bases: TGTGCCAGCAGCCCATCGGCCGCGAACTATGGCTACACCTTC. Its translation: CASSPSAANYGYTF.